This is a list of T cell receptor beta chains from one sample in a study of T cell responses to AZD1222 COVID-19 vaccine. Sequenced by immunoSEQ multiplex PCR; TCRdb stores in-frame clones only, minus some. The data hold over 120,000 clones, with around 90% observed a single time. Here the sequenced sample was peripheral blood, taken on day 0 of AZD1222 vaccination. Receptor source: an adult in good health. CDR3s leave out the opening cysteine and the closing phenylalanine or tryptophan.

J,V,CDR3
TRBJ1-2,TRBV3-1/TRBV3-2,ASSPFAPTNYGYT
TRBJ1-4,TRBV19,ASSPRNRGNEKLF
TRBJ1-1,TRBV5-1,ASSYVFRDRQRNTEAF
TRBJ1-4,TRBV28,ASRWGQGNEKLF
TRBJ1-2,TRBV24-1,ATSGTGDGYT
TRBJ2-3,TRBV28,ASSLLGDTQY
TRBJ2-1,TRBV19,ASSRGQSSYNEQF
TRBJ1-2,TRBV6-5,ASSYTEVKSVYGYT
TRBJ2-7,TRBV6-1,ASSEASALYEQY
TRBJ2-1,TRBV27,ASSPLGAYNEQF
TRBJ1-2,TRBV3-1/TRBV3-2,ASSRGENYGYT
TRBJ1-6,TRBV6-5,ASKSGQGGSPLH
TRBJ2-2,TRBV28,ASSFGSLNTGELF
TRBJ1-6,TRBV5-1,ASSSDGVSPLH
TRBJ2-3,TRBV3-1/TRBV3-2,ASSHGLSTDTQY
TRBJ2-3,TRBV3-1/TRBV3-2,ASSQRYSGTSTDTQY
TRBJ2-3,TRBV5-1,ASSLVVSGTDTQY
TRBJ1-2,TRBV10-3,AIRGTDFSQWDGYT
TRBJ2-5,TRBV3-1/TRBV3-2,ASSQEAGGETQY
TRBJ2-1,TRBV28,ASSLTQPGNEQF
TRBJ2-7,TRBV6-5,ASSYTGTAYEQY
TRBJ2-5,TRBV6-2/TRBV6-3,ASSSQGARRTQY
TRBJ1-1,TRBV12-3/TRBV12-4,ASRTRENTEAF
TRBJ2-1,TRBV27,ATLIGGEQF
TRBJ1-3,TRBV19,ASIETVGNTIY
TRBJ2-1,TRBV5-1,ASSLAPGGAYNEQF
TRBJ2-7,TRBV4-2,ASSQDGYEQY
TRBJ2-5,TRBV5-6,ASSFGFSKETQY
TRBJ2-4,TRBV7-2,ASSAPAENIQY
TRBJ2-2,TRBV5-5,ASSIKTSGIRITGELF
TRBJ2-1,TRBV20-1,SVEVYNEQF
TRBJ1-4,TRBV19,ASSIRGGAASKLF
TRBJ2-3,TRBV24-1,ATSDRAPGTDTDTQY
TRBJ2-5,TRBV25-1,ASSETNRPETQY
TRBJ1-6,TRBV9,ASSLGRANNSPLH
TRBJ2-1,TRBV12-3/TRBV12-4,ASSGQGINEQF
TRBJ1-2,TRBV14,ASSLPGQGAWGYT
TRBJ2-1,TRBV3-1/TRBV3-2,ASSQDRKTSDEQF
TRBJ1-1,TRBV15,ATSRETANTEAF
TRBJ1-1,TRBV6-5,ASRWAPSTEAF
TRBJ1-2,TRBV11-2,ASSRDGQSYGYT
TRBJ2-5,TRBV29-1,SISLDRAGTQY
TRBJ1-1,TRBV11-2,ASSSTGRRTEAF
TRBJ2-3,TRBV7-9,ASSLGQGTTDTQY
TRBJ1-1,TRBV5-1,ASRFQENTEAF
TRBJ2-7,TRBV4-1,ASSQAGTSLTHEQY
TRBJ1-1,TRBV18,ASSHTDLYTEAF
TRBJ2-5,TRBV5-1,ASSFRGPETQY
TRBJ2-2,TRBV5-5,ASSFSTGTGELF
TRBJ1-3,TRBV10-2,ASSPSRQVGSGNTIY